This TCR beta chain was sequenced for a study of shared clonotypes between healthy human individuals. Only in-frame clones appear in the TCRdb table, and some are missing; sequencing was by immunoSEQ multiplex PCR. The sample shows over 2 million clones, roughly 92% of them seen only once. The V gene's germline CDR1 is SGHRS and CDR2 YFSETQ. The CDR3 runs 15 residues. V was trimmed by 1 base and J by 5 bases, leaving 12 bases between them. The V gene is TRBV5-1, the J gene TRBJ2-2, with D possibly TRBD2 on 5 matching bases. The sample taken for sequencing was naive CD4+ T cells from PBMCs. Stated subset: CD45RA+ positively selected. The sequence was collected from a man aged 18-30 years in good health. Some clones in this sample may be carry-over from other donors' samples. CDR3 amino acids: CASSLIGRSTGELFF. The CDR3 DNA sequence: TGCGCCAGCAGCTTGATTGGGAGATCGACCGGGGAGCTGTTTTTT. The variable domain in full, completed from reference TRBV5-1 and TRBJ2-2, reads KAGVTQTPRYLIKTRGQQVTLSCSPISGHRSVSWYQQTPGQGLQFLFEYFSETQRNKGNFPGRFSGRQFSNSRSEMNVSTLELGDSALYLCASSLIGRSTGELFFGEGSRLTVL.